The clone carrying this T cell receptor beta chain was counted between two and nine times. Its cognate antigen is unknown. Using CD45RO/CCR7/CD25/CD127/CD95/CD27, CD4+ naive, central memory, regulatory and stem cell-like memory cells were sorted. The sample belongs to a study of beta chain features in type 1 diabetes. Germline-derived CDR1 and CDR2 are SGHVS and FQNEAQ. This CDR3 has 16 amino acids. Trimming removed 5 bases from V and 6 bases from J, with 17 bases in between. TCRB transcripts that were expressed got sequenced, as all of the isolated RNA had been reverse transcribed. Only in-frame clones appear in the TCRdb table, and some are missing; sequencing was by immunoSEQ multiplex PCR. This sample has approximately 360,000 clones, with around 12% found just once. Study outcomes and limitations: When Type 1 diabetes patients were examined, their TCRB CDR3s proved moderately but significantly shorter in all four CD4+ subsets. TCRB rearrangement may or may not be influenced by HLA type; here this remained unresolved.

The sequence derives from a woman younger than 30 with type 1 diabetes. What was sequenced was naive CD4+ T cells from blood. The V and J genes are TRBV7-8 and TRBJ1-6, with a possible D match to TRBD1 (6 bases). CDR3 DNA: TGTGCCAGCAGCGGACAGACTGTGGGAGTTAATTCACCCCTCCACTTT. It codes for CASSGQTVGVNSPLHF. Variable domain in full (rest from reference TRBV7-8 and TRBJ1-6): GAGVSQSPRYKVAKRGQDVALRCDPISGHVSLFWYQQALGQGPEFLTYFQNEAQLDKSGLPSDRFFAERPEGSVSTLKIQRTQQEDSAVYLCASSGQTVGVNSPLHFGNGTRLTVT.